Listed below are T cell receptor beta chains from one sample, sequenced in a study of vaccination and CD4 T cells after COVID-19. TCRdb passed the PCR reads through MiXCR, listing each CDR3 protein once. The sample comprises 11,000 to 15,000 distinct CDR3 sequences, more than 55% of which are singletons, and roughly 21% rests with the top ten. No antigens are known for them. Sequenced input: CD4+ T cells from blood, cultured in vitro. Every receptor here comes from a human donor who had recovered from COVID-19. Each CDR3 is given with its conserved first and last residue. The D gene is left open where the match is weak. Clone size, where shown, is once, few, many, or a class for clones that have expanded.

cdr3_length: 15
d_call: TRBD1
clone_size: NA
v_call: TRBV10-3
j_call: TRBJ1-1
cdr3_aa: CAISESGTGGTEAFF
cdr3_nt: TGTGCCATCAGTGAGTCCGGGACAGGGGGCACTGAAGCTTTCTTT

cdr3_length: 14
d_call: NA
clone_size: NA
v_call: TRBV28
j_call: TRBJ1-1
cdr3_aa: CASSPAGENTEAFF
cdr3_nt: TGTGCCAGCAGTCCCGCGGGGGAGAACACTGAAGCTTTCTTT

cdr3_length: 13
d_call: NA
clone_size: NA
v_call: TRBV12-3/TRBV12-4
j_call: TRBJ2-5
cdr3_aa: CASSFSGQETQYF
cdr3_nt: TGTGCCAGCAGTTTCTCCGGGCAGGAGACCCAGTACTTC

cdr3_length: 13
d_call: NA
clone_size: NA
v_call: TRBV20-1
j_call: TRBJ2-7
cdr3_aa: CTTGRDKTYEQYF
cdr3_nt: TGCACCACCGGTCGGGACAAGACCTACGAGCAGTACTTC

cdr3_length: 13
d_call: NA
clone_size: NA
v_call: TRBV20-1
j_call: TRBJ1-2
cdr3_aa: CSARGTRNYGYTF
cdr3_nt: TGCAGTGCTAGGGGGACTCGTAACTATGGCTACACCTTC

cdr3_length: 15
d_call: TRBD1
clone_size: NA
v_call: TRBV25-1
j_call: TRBJ2-7
cdr3_aa: CASSDPGQGTGEQYF
cdr3_nt: TGTGCCAGCAGTGACCCGGGACAGGGGACGGGCGAGCAGTACTTC

cdr3_length: 17
d_call: TRBD2
clone_size: NA
v_call: TRBV20-1
j_call: TRBJ2-7
cdr3_aa: CSARDSQLAAVPTRQYF
cdr3_nt: TGCAGTGCTAGAGATTCCCAACTAGCGGCGGTACCTACGAGGCAGTACTTC

cdr3_length: 13
d_call: NA
clone_size: once
v_call: TRBV5-8
j_call: TRBJ1-3
cdr3_aa: CASSFGSGNTIYF
cdr3_nt: TGTGCCAGCTCGTTTGGGTCTGGAAACACCATATATTTT

cdr3_length: 12
d_call: NA
clone_size: NA
v_call: TRBV20-1
j_call: TRBJ2-7
cdr3_aa: CSASGDSYEQYF
cdr3_nt: TGCAGTGCTAGCGGGGACTCCTACGAGCAGTACTTC

cdr3_length: 15
d_call: TRBD1
clone_size: NA
v_call: TRBV19
j_call: TRBJ1-2
cdr3_aa: CASSIFGTGEAGYTF
cdr3_nt: TGTGCCAGTAGTATCTTCGGGACAGGGGAAGCTGGCTACACCTTC

cdr3_length: 13
d_call: NA
clone_size: NA
v_call: TRBV7-2
j_call: TRBJ1-5
cdr3_aa: CASSLDQNQPQHF
cdr3_nt: TGTGCCAGCAGCCTAGACCAGAATCAGCCCCAGCATTTT

cdr3_length: 13
d_call: NA
clone_size: NA
v_call: TRBV27
j_call: TRBJ2-5
cdr3_aa: CASTGEGRETQYF
cdr3_nt: TGTGCCAGTACAGGGGAGGGGCGTGAGACCCAGTACTTC

cdr3_length: 15
d_call: NA
clone_size: NA
v_call: TRBV7-2
j_call: TRBJ1-3
cdr3_aa: CASSKDPPPGNTIYF
cdr3_nt: TGTGCCAGCAGCAAGGACCCACCGCCCGGAAACACCATATATTTT

cdr3_length: 14
d_call: NA
clone_size: NA
v_call: TRBV10-3
j_call: TRBJ1-1
cdr3_aa: CAISWDTSNTEAFF
cdr3_nt: TGTGCCATCAGCTGGGACACATCGAACACTGAAGCTTTCTTT

cdr3_length: 15
d_call: TRBD1
clone_size: NA
v_call: TRBV6-5
j_call: TRBJ2-7
cdr3_aa: CASSYPGQGNYEQYF
cdr3_nt: TGTGCCAGCAGTTACCCGGGACAGGGAAACTACGAGCAGTACTTC

cdr3_length: 16
d_call: TRBD2
clone_size: NA
v_call: TRBV7-6
j_call: TRBJ2-5
cdr3_aa: CASSSYEPGGRETQYF
cdr3_nt: TGTGCCAGCAGCTCCTACGAGCCGGGGGGGCGGGAGACCCAGTACTTC

cdr3_length: 14
d_call: NA
clone_size: NA
v_call: TRBV20-1
j_call: TRBJ2-5
cdr3_aa: CSARDGGDQETQYF
cdr3_nt: TGCAGTGCTAGAGATGGAGGGGACCAAGAGACCCAGTACTTC

cdr3_length: 14
d_call: NA
clone_size: NA
v_call: TRBV19
j_call: TRBJ1-1
cdr3_aa: CASSHKSPNAEAFF
cdr3_nt: TGTGCCAGTAGTCACAAGTCCCCGAACGCTGAAGCTTTCTTT

cdr3_length: 14
d_call: NA
clone_size: NA
v_call: TRBV7-2
j_call: TRBJ1-3
cdr3_aa: CASSLAHSGNTIYF
cdr3_nt: TGTGCCAGCAGCTTAGCTCACTCTGGAAACACCATATATTTT

cdr3_length: 17
d_call: NA
clone_size: NA
v_call: TRBV15
j_call: TRBJ2-1
cdr3_aa: CATSRDEGPNSYNEQFF
cdr3_nt: TGTGCCACCAGCAGAGATGAGGGCCCCAACTCCTACAATGAGCAGTTCTTC

cdr3_length: 17
d_call: NA
clone_size: NA
v_call: TRBV6-1
j_call: TRBJ2-7
cdr3_aa: CASSLVNGAGSSYEQYF
cdr3_nt: TGTGCCAGCAGCCTCGTCAATGGGGCGGGAAGCTCCTACGAGCAGTACTTC

cdr3_length: 15
d_call: NA
clone_size: NA
v_call: TRBV12-3/TRBV12-4
j_call: TRBJ1-6
cdr3_aa: CASSPTLGKNSPLHF
cdr3_nt: TGTGCCAGCAGCCCGACGTTGGGGAAGAATTCACCCCTCCACTTT